This paragraph covers one TCR beta chain sequence. The V gene's germline CDR1 is MGHDK and CDR2 SYGVNS. The CDR3 has 15 residues. J gave up 4 bases and V 3 bases, and 6 bases lay outside the gene matches. Original analysis: Reference gene primer amplification yielded estimated nucleated cell counts. Here immunoSEQ multiplex PCR was the method, and the copy in TCRdb shows in-frame clones only, minus some. D and trimming come from the DNA, and the V and J calls and clone size come from that table. The sample lists about 55,000 clones; around four fifths were seen once. The data originate from a study of blood T cell repertoires in COVID-19. Across the study: Sites in the United States, Italy and Spain provided acute and convalescent COVID-19 samples. T cells, B-cell-depleted T cells, or PBMCs supplied cDNA or gDNA.

The genes are TRBV25-1 and TRBJ1-1; 9 bases are shared with TRBD1. This clonotype originated in a woman in her seventies with acute or convalescent COVID-19. Sequencing used peripheral blood. The CDR3 DNA follows: TGTGCCAGCAGTGAGGACAGGGGTTATGGCACTGAAGCTTTCTTT. Translated: CASSEDRGYGTEAFF. Filled out from reference TRBV25-1 and TRBJ1-1, the complete variable domain reads EADIYQTPRYLVIGTGKKITLECSQTMGHDKMYWYQQDPGMELHLIHYSYGVNSTEKGDLSSESTVSRIRTEHFPLTLESARPSHTSQYLCASSEDRGYGTEAFFGQGTRLTVV.